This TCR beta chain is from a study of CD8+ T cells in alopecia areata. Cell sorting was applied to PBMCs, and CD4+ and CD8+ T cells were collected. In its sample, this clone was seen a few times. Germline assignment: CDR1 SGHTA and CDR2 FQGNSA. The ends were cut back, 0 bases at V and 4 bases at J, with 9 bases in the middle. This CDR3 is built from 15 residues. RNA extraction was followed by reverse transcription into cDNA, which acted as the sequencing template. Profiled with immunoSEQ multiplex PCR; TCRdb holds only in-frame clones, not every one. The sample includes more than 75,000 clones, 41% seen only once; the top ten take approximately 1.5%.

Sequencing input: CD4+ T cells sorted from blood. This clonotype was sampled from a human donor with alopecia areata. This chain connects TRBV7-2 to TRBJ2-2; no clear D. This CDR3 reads CASSLALGSTGELFF. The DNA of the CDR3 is TGTGCCAGCAGCTTAGCGCTTGGCAGCACCGGGGAGCTGTTTTTT.